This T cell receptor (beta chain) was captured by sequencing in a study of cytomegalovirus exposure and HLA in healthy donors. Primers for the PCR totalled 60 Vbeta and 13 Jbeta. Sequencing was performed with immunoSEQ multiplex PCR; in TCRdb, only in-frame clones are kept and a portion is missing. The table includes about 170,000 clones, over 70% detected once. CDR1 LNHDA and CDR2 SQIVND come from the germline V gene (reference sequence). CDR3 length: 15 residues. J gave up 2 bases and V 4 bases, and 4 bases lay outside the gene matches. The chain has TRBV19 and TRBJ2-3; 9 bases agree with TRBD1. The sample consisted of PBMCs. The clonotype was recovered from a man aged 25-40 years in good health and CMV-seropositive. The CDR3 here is CASSRGTGFTDTQYF. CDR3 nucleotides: TGTGCCAGTAGTAGGGGGACAGGGTTCACAGATACGCAGTATTTT.